The present TCR beta chain was sequenced within a study of cytomegalovirus exposure and HLA in healthy donors. The records omit this donor's CMV serostatus. The V gene's germline CDR1 is SGHNT and CDR2 YYREEE (reference sequence). Germline trimming cut 1 base from V and 5 bases from J; bases unmatched to any gene: 9. This CDR3 spans 16 amino acids. PCR used 60 Vbeta primers and 13 Jbeta primers. Original data processing: In a later analysis, of roughly 83 million unique beta chains, about 10 million appeared in at least two donors. Measured with immunoSEQ multiplex PCR; TCRdb has only the in-frame clones, and not every one. The V and J calls and clone size were taken over from that table, and D and trimming were inferred from the DNA. The data show under 200,000 clones, around 86% seen once.

The origin of this receptor is a human donor in good health. The rearrangement joins TRBV5-4 to TRBJ2-1, with TRBD1 matching 7 bases. The material sequenced was PBMCs. In nucleotides, the CDR3 is TGTGCCAGCAGCTTGACTTTCGCGACAGGGCACAATGAGCAGTTCTTC. Protein sequence: CASSLTFATGHNEQFF.